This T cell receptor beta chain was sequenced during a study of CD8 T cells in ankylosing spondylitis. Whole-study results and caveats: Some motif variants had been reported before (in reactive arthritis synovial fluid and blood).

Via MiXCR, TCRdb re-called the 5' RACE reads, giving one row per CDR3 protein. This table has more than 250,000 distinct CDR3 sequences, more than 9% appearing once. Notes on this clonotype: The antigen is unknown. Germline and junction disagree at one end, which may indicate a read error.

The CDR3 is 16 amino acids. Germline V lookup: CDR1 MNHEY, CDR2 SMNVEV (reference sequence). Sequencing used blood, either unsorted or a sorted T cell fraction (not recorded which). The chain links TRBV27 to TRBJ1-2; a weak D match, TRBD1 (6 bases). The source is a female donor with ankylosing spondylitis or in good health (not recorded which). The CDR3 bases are TGTGCCAGCAGCCAGAGGGGGACGGCCACTAACTATGGCGACACCTTC. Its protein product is CASSQRGTATNYGDTF.